The present T cell receptor beta chain was sequenced within a study of T cells after yellow fever vaccination (dated by TCRdb to about 2019). Turning to the overall study: Libraries from fractions with low cell numbers were prepared with the SMART-Seq v4 Ultra Low Input RNA kit. To track T-cell clones before and after primary and booster YFV17D yellow fever vaccination, bulk TCR alpha and beta repertoires were sequenced longitudinally. Two healthy male donors made up the cohort, one aged 18 to 29 years and the other aged 30 to 40 years. Blood samples were taken at several timepoints before and after primary and secondary immunization, and bulk PBMC replicates and cell subsets were isolated.

Broad study findings and their caveats: The study included only a couple of donors, which limits how far the findings can be generalized. Because abundant contaminating clonotypes from the bulk population could be contained in FACS-sorted repertoires, computational filtering was required. Most clones expanded after primary vaccination (96% of CD4 and 88% of CD8) were re-detected after the booster, suggesting that broad memory maintenance occurred. Compared with the primary T-cell response, the secondary T-cell response was faster but weaker, reaching its peak on day 5 rather than on day 15. A small fraction of clonotypes appeared in both the CD4 and CD8 compartments, likely as a result of convergent recombination.

In the case of this clonotype: Its antigen specificity is not known. The input lacks base qualities; no much larger clone sits a single base away.

The data were produced on an Illumina NovaSeq 6000. TCR cDNA was made using 5'RACE template switching, a step that added a universal primer site and unique molecular identifiers. Priming of cDNA synthesis was performed from both the TCR alpha and TCR beta constant segments. Libraries were amplified in two PCR steps, with sample barcodes and sequencing adapters added in the second step. Libraries were sequenced on Illumina HiSeq 2500 (2x100 bp) or NovaSeq (2x150 bp). The study's own analysis went as follows. MIGEC was used to demultiplex reads and collapse the reads into UMI consensus sequences, and MiXCR was used for V(D)J alignment. Vaccine-responding clonotypes were identified with edgeR using replicate PBMC samples, with FDR below 0.01 and a log2 fold change above 5 up to day 15 being required. Each bulk clonotype was labeled CD4 or CD8 based on which sequenced repertoire, CD4 or CD8, contained the clonotype at higher abundance. Clones were called with MiXCR by TCRdb after fastp trimmed the public reads at Q25, and only in-frame beta chains were retained. Entries are consolidated by CDR3 protein sequence, retaining the most common genes and DNA. In this record, the V and J calls reflect TCRdb's handling and not the investigators' own analysis. Recorded for this sample are about 220,000 distinct CDR3 sequences; around 3.1% of them occurred a single time. Under 3.5% of the sample belongs to the ten largest clones.

What the treatment or condition label conveys for this sample: live attenuated yellow fever vaccine strain. PBMCs were isolated from peripheral blood using a standard Ficoll-Paque protocol. Dynabeads CD4 and CD8 positive selection kits were used to isolate the CD4 and CD8 T-cell fractions. TriZol was used to extract RNA from bulk PBMCs, from CD4 and CD8 fractions, and from dextramer-positive and dextramer-negative fractions. The CDR3 starts with the cysteine, ends with the phenylalanine, and has 12 residues. CDR3 DNA only is kept here, 36 bases in frame from base 1. Taken from the germline V gene, the CDR1 and CDR2 loops are MRHNA and SNTAGT. V was cut back by 2 bases and J by 12 bases, leaving a gap of 12 bases between them.

The sequenced sample was CD4+ T cells sorted from PBMCs, obtained 10 days after the yellow fever booster vaccination. The chain employs TRBV6-4 and TRBJ2-3; the D gene cannot be resolved reliably. The sequence was collected from a man between 18 and 29 years old who received the YFV17D yellow fever vaccine. CDR3 loop: CASSDASGCQYF. The DNA sequence is TGTGCCAGCAGTGACGCGTCGGGTTGTCAGTATTTT.